Following are 32 T cell receptor beta chains from one sample sequenced in a study of T cell repertoires in cytomegalovirus infection. TCRdb passed the reads through MiXCR, listing each CDR3 protein once. The data show hundreds of thousands of distinct CDR3 sequences, with 24% seen just once and 6.5% to 10% held by the top ten. The sequenced sample was CD8+ T cells from PBMCs. These receptors were collected from a human donor in good health (CMV status not recorded). Some clones in this sample may be carry-over from other donors' samples.

Many counts were recorded for this clonotype. The rearrangement joins TRBV7-9 to TRBJ1-5; D is undetermined. V was shortened by 1 base and J by 3 bases, with 1 base between the two germline ends. This CDR3 is built from 12 residues. Germline V lookup: CDR1 SEHNR, CDR2 FQNEAQ (reference sequence). CDR3 bases: TGTGCCAGCAGCTTAGACAATCAGCCCCAGCATTTT. It is translated as CASSLDNQPQHF.

The genes are TRBV29-1 and TRBJ2-1, with TRBD1 matching over 9 bases. The germline V gene has CDR1 SQVTM and CDR2 ANQGSEA. The CDR3 spans 13 residues. V was clipped by 7 bases and J by 1 base; unmatched bases: 2. CDR3 coding DNA: TGCAGCGAAGGACAGGGGTCCTACAATGAGCAGTTCTTC. Translated: CSEGQGSYNEQFF.

This clonotype was seen at least ten times. The gene calls are TRBV28 and TRBJ1-5; tentative D call: TRBD1 (5 bases). CDR1 MDHEN and CDR2 SYDVKM come from the germline V gene. Trimming stripped 3 bases from V and 3 bases from J, with 12 bases between. CDR3 length: 15 amino acids. CDR3 in amino acids: CASSLGRQYNQPQHF. CDR3 sequence (DNA): TGTGCCAGCAGTTTGGGGCGACAGTACAATCAGCCCCAGCATTTT.

This clonotype was detected many times. This chain links TRBV7-2 with TRBJ1-5; D is unclear. The CDR3 length is 15 residues. V shed 6 bases and J shed 5 bases, with 17 bases lying between them. CDR1 and CDR2 from the germline V gene are SGHTA and FQGNSA. The CDR3 DNA reads as TGTGCCAGCAGTCCGGTCAGGCTAGCGGATCAGCCCCAGCATTTT. This sequence encodes CASSPVRLADQPQHF.

Many counts were recorded for this clonotype. The chain couples TRBV7-6 to TRBJ2-2; D is uncertain. The V end was cut by 6 bases, the J end by 3 bases, with 14 bases between. Germline CDR1 and CDR2: SGHVS and FNYEAQ. The CDR3 runs 15 residues. The CDR3: CASSSEKLYTGELFF. The CDR3 nucleotides are TGTGCCAGCAGTTCAGAAAAACTGTACACCGGGGAGCTGTTTTTT.

This clonotype was observed a few times. This chain connects TRBV6-6 to TRBJ2-7; D uncertain. Looked up from germline, CDR1 is MNHNY and CDR2 is SVGAGI (reference sequence). The CDR3 contains 13 residues. The V gene lost 7 bases and the J gene lost 5 bases, with 15 bases spanning the gap. The CDR3 sequence is CASKMGLSHEQYV. In DNA, the CDR3 is TGTGCCAGCAAAATGGGCCTTAGCCACGAGCAGTACGTC.

This clonotype was seen a handful of times. The chain recombines TRBV6-6 with TRBJ1-2, with D tentatively TRBD1 (5 bases). The CDR3 is 14 residues long. The germline V gene encodes CDR1 MNHNY and CDR2 SVGAGI (reference sequence). V was trimmed by 5 bases and J by 4 bases, leaving 14 bases between them. Here the CDR3 reads CASSATQARYGYTF. CDR3 sequence (DNA): TGTGCCAGCAGTGCCACACAGGCCCGCTATGGCTACACCTTC.

At least ten counts were recorded for this clonotype. V gene TRBV7-2 combines with J gene TRBJ2-2; tentatively, D is TRBD1 (6 bases). Trimming removed 8 bases from V and 7 bases from J, with 8 bases in between. Germline values: CDR1 SGHTA, CDR2 FQGNSA. This CDR3 comprises 11 residues. The CDR3 nucleotides are TGTGCCAGCCAGGGGTACGGGGAGCTGTTTTTT. This gives the protein CASQGYGELFF.

The chain combines TRBV25-1 with TRBJ2-5; a weak D match, TRBD1 (6 bases). The CDR3 consists of 14 residues. V lost 0 bases and J 5 bases, leaving 10 bases between the germline ends. Germline values: CDR1 MGHDK, CDR2 SYGVNS. CDR3 DNA: TGTGCCAGCAGTGAATATAGGGGGTTCGAGACCCAGTACTTC. Protein sequence: CASSEYRGFETQYF.

This clonotype was detected only a few times. This chain uses TRBV6-4 with TRBJ2-7; TRBD1 matches at 7 bases. The CDR3 loop spans 15 amino acids. The V gene's germline CDR1 is MRHNA and CDR2 SNTAGT. With 6 bases clipped from V and 7 bases from J, the junction kept 15 bases outside the gene matches. CDR3 coding DNA: TGTGCCAGCAGGCCAAGGGACAGTCGAAGGTGGGAGCAGTACGTC. Translation: CASRPRDSRRWEQYV.

This clonotype was picked up a small number of times. This chain uses TRBV13 with TRBJ1-6; D is ambiguous. The CDR3 is 14 amino acids. With 1 base removed from V and 7 bases from J, the gap between germline ends came to 8 bases. Germline loops: CDR1 PRHDT, CDR2 FYEKMQ (reference sequence). The CDR3: CASSLVAINSPLHF. CDR3 nucleotides: TGTGCCAGCAGCTTAGTGGCCATAAATTCACCCCTCCACTTT.

In its sample, this clonotype was seen many times. CDR3 coding DNA: TGTGCCAGCAGCTTGGATATAGCTAACTATGGCTACACCTTC. Amino acid sequence: CASSLDIANYGYTF. V is TRBV7-8 and J is TRBJ1-2; no reliable D call. Deletions cut 3 bases from V and 0 bases from J, with 8 bases between. The CDR3 is 14 amino acids. The V gene's germline CDR1 is SGHVS and CDR2 FQNEAQ.

Concerning this clonotype itself: Germline is not matched at one junction end, which may reflect a read error. The chain employs TRBV3-1 and TRBJ2-1, with a weak D call TRBD2 (5 bases). Germline V gives CDR1 LGHDT, CDR2 YNNKEL (reference sequence). The CDR3 spans 14 residues. CDR3 sequence: CVSSQGRASNEQFF. In DNA form, the CDR3 reads TGTGTCAGCAGCCAAGGGAGAGCTTCAAATGAGCAGTTCTTC.

This chain links TRBV20-1 with TRBJ2-7; D is unclear. Between the trimmed V and J ends, which lost 6 bases and 4 bases, there was a span of 19 bases. This CDR3 has 14 amino acids. Germline V CDR1 and CDR2: DFQATT, SNEGSKA (reference sequence). The CDR3 here is CSAAPSLVRYEQYF. CDR3 DNA sequence: TGCAGTGCGGCGCCAAGTCTAGTCCGATACGAGCAGTACTTC.

The sample holds many counts of this clonotype. The rearrangement joins TRBV7-2 to TRBJ2-3, with D perhaps matching TRBD1 (6 bases). Trimming took off 5 bases at V and 0 bases at J, with 12 bases between the two ends. The CDR3 covers 15 residues. The germline gives CDR1 SGHTA, CDR2 FQGNSA. The CDR3 loop reads CASSPTGLSTDTQYF. The CDR3 DNA is TGTGCCAGCAGCCCGACAGGTTTAAGCACAGATACGCAGTATTTT. The complete variable domain, with remaining parts taken from reference TRBV7-2 and TRBJ2-3, reads GAGVSQSPSNKVTEKGKDVELRCDPISGHTALYWYRQSLGQGLEFLIYFQGNSAPDKSGLPSDRFSAERTGGSVSTLTIQRTQQEDSAVYLCASSPTGLSTDTQYFGPGTRLTVL.

The V gene is TRBV6-8, the J gene TRBJ1-5; D is unclear. This CDR3 is built from 13 residues. Germline V lookup: CDR1 MNHGY, CDR2 SAAAGT. Trimming removed 10 bases from V and 6 bases from J, with 16 bases in between. The CDR3 DNA sequence: TGTGCCATCGGACTCCTACGAGGTCAGCCCCAGCATTTT. Its translation is CAIGLLRGQPQHF.

This clonotype appeared a single time. The chain links TRBV6-2 or TRBV6-3 to TRBJ1-1; TRBD1 matches 7 bases. Germline V gene lookup returns CDR1 MNHEY and CDR2 SVGEGT. The CDR3 has 14 amino acids. The trim removed 5 bases at V and 3 bases at J, leaving 6 bases unmatched. The CDR3 reads CASSDQGGDTEAFF. CDR3 coding DNA: TGTGCCAGCAGTGATCAGGGGGGGGACACTGAAGCTTTCTTT.

This clonotype was detected a few times. The gene calls are TRBV28 and TRBJ2-3; 10 bases agree with TRBD2. This CDR3 has 18 residues. CDR1 and CDR2 (germline): MDHEN, SYDVKM. The J segment lost 3 bases and the V segment lost 4 bases, leaving 13 bases of the junction unmatched. Here the CDR3 DNA reads TGTGCCAGCAGTTCCTATAGCGGGGGGACGTTGGTAACAGATACGCAGTATTTT. Its translation is CASSSYSGGTLVTDTQYF. The full variable domain, with the rest looked up from reference TRBV28 and TRBJ2-3, is DVKVTQSSRYLVKRTGEKVFLECVQDMDHENMFWYRQDPGLGLRLIYFSYDVKMKEKGDIPEGYSVSREKKERFSLILESASTNQTSMYLCASSSYSGGTLVTDTQYFGPGTRLTVL.

J is TRBJ2-7 and V is TRBV20-1; D might be TRBD1 (5 bases). The CDR3 totals 13 residues. CDR1 is DFQATT and CDR2 is SNEGSKA in the germline V gene (reference sequence). V lost 0 bases and J 3 bases, leaving 9 bases between the germline ends. CDR3 DNA sequence: TGCAGTGCTAGAGAGGGGCCGCTCTACGAGCAGTACTTC. This sequence encodes CSAREGPLYEQYF.

This chain links TRBV29-1 with TRBJ1-1, with 7 bases lining up with TRBD1. The CDR3 has 12 amino acids. Germline CDR1 and CDR2: SQVTM and ANQGSEA. The ends lost 5 bases at V and 2 bases at J; junction bases unmatched: 2. The CDR3 is CSVTGVNTEAFF. Written as DNA, the CDR3 is TGCAGCGTTACAGGGGTTAACACTGAAGCTTTCTTT.

This clonotype appeared many times. V gene TRBV7-3 combines with J gene TRBJ2-1, with 8 bases aligning to TRBD2. Germline V gene data show CDR1 as SGHTA and CDR2 as FQGTGA. The CDR3 contains 16 residues. V shed 2 bases, J shed 6 bases, and the junction held 9 bases outside the gene matches. CDR3 region: CASSLPTSGGSNEQFF. DNA of the CDR3: TGTGCCAGCAGCTTACCAACTAGCGGAGGAAGCAATGAGCAGTTCTTC.

This chain connects TRBV11-2 to TRBJ2-5, with D unresolved. Germline V gene lookup returns CDR1 SGHAT and CDR2 FQNNGV. This CDR3 has 17 amino acids. V was shortened by 1 base and J by 4 bases, with 19 bases between the two germline ends. The CDR3 DNA reads TGTGCCAGCAGCTTAGGAATGTCTTTTGGCGTGGCAGAGACCCAGTACTTC. The encoded protein is CASSLGMSFGVAETQYF. Together with reference TRBV11-2 and TRBJ2-5, the CDR3 gives the full variable domain: EAGVAQSPRYKIIEKRQSVAFWCNPISGHATLYWYQQILGQGPKLLIQFQNNGVVDDSQLPKDRFSAERLKGVDSTLKIQPAKLEDSAVYLCASSLGMSFGVAETQYFGPGTRLLVL.

The chain carries TRBV7-6 and TRBJ2-1; TRBD1 aligns across 9 bases. The germline gives CDR1 SGHVS, CDR2 FNYEAQ. The CDR3 consists of 12 residues. V gave up 7 bases and J gave up 9 bases; unmatched junction bases: 4. CDR3 loop: CASIRTGAEQFF. The CDR3 DNA reads as TGTGCCAGCATCCGGACAGGGGCTGAGCAGTTCTTC. Based on the CDR3 plus reference TRBV7-6 and TRBJ2-1, the full variable domain is GAGVSQSPRYKVTKRGQDVALRCDPISGHVSLYWYRQALGQGPEFLTYFNYEAQQDKSGLPNDRFSAERPEGSISTLTIQRTEQRDSAMYRCASIRTGAEQFFGPGTRLTVL.

CDR3 nucleotide sequence: TGTGCCAGCAGCGAATTACGGGGGGCACTGATGTCCTACGAGCAGTACGTC. Protein: CASSELRGALMSYEQYV. This rearrangement joins TRBV5-6 to TRBJ2-7; tentatively, D is TRBD2 (7 bases). V lost 4 bases and J lost 1, with 21 bases in between. The CDR3 runs to 17 residues. Germline lookup yields CDR1 SGHDT and CDR2 YYEEEE.

This clonotype appeared a few times. The rearrangement links TRBV6-6 to TRBJ2-5, with D hard to call. The germline V and J ends were trimmed by 1 base and 4 bases, with 7 bases remaining between them. The CDR3 is 13 amino acids. Germline loops: CDR1 MNHNY, CDR2 SVGAGI (reference sequence). Written as DNA, the CDR3 is TGTGCCAGCAGTTACTTCCTCAGAGAGACCCAGTACTTC. Its protein product is CASSYFLRETQYF.

J is TRBJ1-1 and V is TRBV7-9; D unresolved. CDR1 SEHNR and CDR2 FQNEAQ come from the germline V gene (reference sequence). The CDR3 length is 11 residues. Trimming cost V 5 bases and J 7 bases, with 8 bases left between them. The CDR3, as DNA: TGTGCCAGCAGCAGTATGGATGAAGCTTTCTTT. Protein: CASSSMDEAFF.

The gene calls are TRBV28 and TRBJ2-3; D might be TRBD1 or TRBD2, each matching 5 bases. This CDR3 contains 15 residues. V gave up 5 bases and J gave up 2 bases, with 14 bases separating them. The germline V gene has CDR1 MDHEN and CDR2 SYDVKM. This CDR3 reads CASSGTSTHTDTQYF. For the CDR3, the DNA is TGTGCCAGCAGTGGGACCTCCACCCACACAGATACGCAGTATTTT.

The sample holds many counts of this clonotype. This chain uses TRBV20-1 with TRBJ1-2; 7 nucleotides agree with TRBD1. Unmatched junction bases numbered 1, after V lost 0 bases and J lost 0 bases. CDR1 is DFQATT, CDR2 SNEGSKA, per germline (reference sequence). The CDR3 extends over 14 amino acids. Written as DNA, the CDR3 is TGCAGTGCTAGAGAACAGGGGACTAACTATGGCTACACCTTC. This codes for CSAREQGTNYGYTF.

The chain couples TRBV29-1 to TRBJ1-1, with D unresolved. The CDR3 is made up of 16 amino acids. Looked up from germline, CDR1 is SQVTM and CDR2 is ANQGSEA. With 0 bases removed from V and 1 base from J, the gap between germline ends came to 15 bases. CDR3 sequence: CSVEDPEQPANTEAFF. The CDR3 coding sequence is TGCAGCGTTGAAGATCCAGAACAGCCAGCGAACACTGAAGCTTTCTTT. The full variable domain, completed using reference TRBV29-1 and TRBJ1-1, is SAVISQKPSRDICQRGTSLTIQCQVDSQVTMMFWYRQQPGQSLTLIATANQGSEATYESGFVIDKFPISRPNLTFSTLTVSNMSPEDSSIYLCSVEDPEQPANTEAFFGQGTRLTVV.

This clonotype was recorded at least ten times. The chain links TRBV7-8 to TRBJ1-1; 8 bases are a match to TRBD1. V lost 5 bases to trimming and J lost 0 bases; unmatched junction nucleotides: 11. Germline CDR1 and CDR2: SGHVS and FQNEAQ. CDR3 size: 17 residues. CDR3 in DNA: TGTGCCAGCAGCCCGGACAGGGTGCTTAGGGTGAACACTGAAGCTTTCTTT. Amino acid sequence: CASSPDRVLRVNTEAFF. The full variable domain, rest sourced from reference TRBV7-8 and TRBJ1-1, is GAGVSQSPRYKVAKRGQDVALRCDPISGHVSLFWYQQALGQGPEFLTYFQNEAQLDKSGLPSDRFFAERPEGSVSTLKIQRTQQEDSAVYLCASSPDRVLRVNTEAFFGQGTRLTVV.

The chain carries TRBV20-1 and TRBJ2-3, with D unclear. Germline V gene data show CDR1 as DFQATT and CDR2 as SNEGSKA (reference sequence). V dropped 2 bases and J dropped 0 bases, with 9 bases sitting between them. The CDR3 extends over 14 amino acids. The CDR3 DNA reads as TGCAGTGCTAGAAAGCGTGCTAGCACAGATACGCAGTATTTT. As protein: CSARKRASTDTQYF.

The chain joins TRBV27 to TRBJ2-6, with D tentatively TRBD1 (5 bases). V was cut by 7 bases and J by 0 bases, with 13 bases left in between. The CDR3 totals 16 residues. The germline CDR1 and CDR2 sequences are MNHEY and SMNVEV (reference sequence). The CDR3, as DNA: TGTGCCAGCAAAGGGGTTTCCAGCTCTGGGGCCAACGTCCTGACTTTC. Its translation: CASKGVSSSGANVLTF.